The T cell receptor (beta chain) under discussion was sequenced for a study of cytomegalovirus exposure and HLA in healthy donors. Findings and caveats of the study: Data from an earlier analysis indicated that most TCR beta V segments were productive either about 90% or about 30% of the time. Reports described diagnosis of cytomegalovirus status by the classifier as highly specific and sensitive.

V lost 0 bases, J lost 6 bases, and 16 bases lay in between. The CDR3 sequence is 15 residues long. Germline loops: CDR1 SGHNT, CDR2 YYREEE (reference sequence). As to this clone: Its matching antigen is unknown.

The PCR was carried out with 60 Vbeta primers and 13 Jbeta primers. The protocol was immunoSEQ multiplex PCR, while the TCRdb copy is restricted to in-frame clones and leaves out a portion. The profile shows about 250,000 clones, approximately 85% of them singletons. Sequencing was done on a sample of PBMCs. The V and J genes are TRBV5-4 and TRBJ2-7; D possibly corresponds to TRBD1 (6 bases). This sequence originates from a girl aged 2-10 years in good health and CMV-seronegative. In nucleotides, the CDR3 is TGTGCCAGCAGCTTGGATAGGGCAGGGGCAGGCGAGCAGTACTTC. As protein: CASSLDRAGAGEQYF. Supplemented by reference TRBV5-4 and TRBJ2-7, the full variable domain reads ETGVTQSPTHLIKTRGQQVTLRCSSQSGHNTVSWYQQALGQGPQFIFQYYREEENGRGNFPPRFSGLQFPNYSSELNVNALELDDSALYLCASSLDRAGAGEQYFGPGTRLTVT.